This record concerns one T cell receptor (beta chain) sequence. Its antigen is unknown. Clones were read by immunoSEQ multiplex PCR, and TCRdb kept only the in-frame ones, dropping some. Of around 100,000 clones in the sample, around 90% were seen once. This entry is derived from a study of OX40 agonist ivuxolimab in advanced cancers. Study findings and constraints: The authors did not determine the antigen specificity of the expanded peripheral T cells.

The specimen comprised CD4+ or CD8+ T cells sorted from blood, sampled in a trial of the OX40 agonist ivuxolimab. This clonotype originated in an adult with an advanced solid tumor such as melanoma, head and neck, liver or kidney cancer.

The CDR3 region has the DNA TGTGCCAGCAGTGTAACCGGACTAGCCAAAAACATTCAGTACTTC. Protein: CASSVTGLAKNIQYF. The V gene is TRBV28, the J gene TRBJ2-4; maybe TRBD2 (5 bases). CDR1 and CDR2 from the germline V gene are MDHEN and SYDVKM. The CDR3 totals 15 residues. Trimming cost V 5 bases and J 0 bases, with 11 bases left between them.